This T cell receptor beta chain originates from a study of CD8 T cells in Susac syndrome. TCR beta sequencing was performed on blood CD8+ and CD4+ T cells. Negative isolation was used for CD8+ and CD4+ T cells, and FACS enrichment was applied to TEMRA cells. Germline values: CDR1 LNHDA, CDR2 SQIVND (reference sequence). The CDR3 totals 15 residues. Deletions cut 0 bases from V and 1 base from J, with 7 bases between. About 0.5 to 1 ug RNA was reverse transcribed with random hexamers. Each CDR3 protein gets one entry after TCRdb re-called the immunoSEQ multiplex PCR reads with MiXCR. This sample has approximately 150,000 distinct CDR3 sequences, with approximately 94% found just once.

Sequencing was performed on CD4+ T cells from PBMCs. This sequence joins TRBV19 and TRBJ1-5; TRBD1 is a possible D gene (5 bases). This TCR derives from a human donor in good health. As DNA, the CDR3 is TGTGCCAGTAGTATAGAAGGGGCAAGCAATCAGCCCCAGCATTTT. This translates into CASSIEGASNQPQHF. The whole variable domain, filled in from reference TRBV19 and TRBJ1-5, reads DGGITQSPKYLFRKEGQNVTLSCEQNLNHDAMYWYRQDPGQGLRLIYYSQIVNDFQKGDIAEGYSVSREKKESFPLTVTSAQKNPTAFYLCASSIEGASNQPQHFGDGTRLSIL.